This TCR beta chain comes out of a study of T cell responses to AZD1222 COVID-19 vaccine. TCRdb's copy holds only in-frame clones and misses some; the assay was immunoSEQ multiplex PCR. This table has approximately 150,000 clones, 86% appearing once. Analysis merged second doses at about 4 or about 12 weeks. Trimming removed 1 base at V and 3 bases at J, with 13 bases between. The CDR3 totals 15 residues. CDR1 SGHDN and CDR2 FVKESK come from the germline V gene. As for this clone: Its antigen remains unidentified.

Study findings and constraints: Without day 14 samples, only post-peak T cell repertoires were studied. After two AZD1222 doses, spike-specific TCR breadth and depth rose versus day 0. Most donors were white British and more were female, and clonal diversity was possibly underestimated.

Sequencing was performed on peripheral blood, taken 28 days after the second AZD1222 dose. The chain links TRBV14 to TRBJ2-7; possibly TRBD2 for D (6 bases). The receptor was isolated from an adult who received the AZD1222 COVID-19 vaccine. The CDR3 region is CASSQGPGVFYEQYF. The CDR3 nucleotides read TGTGCCAGCAGCCAAGGGCCGGGAGTTTTCTACGAGCAGTACTTC.